This record covers a single T cell receptor (beta chain). Its antigen is unknown. One entry per CDR3 protein results from TCRdb running MiXCR on the reads. Altogether some 920,000 distinct CDR3 sequences are present, 31% being singletons, with the ten largest covering 10% to 15%. The sample belongs to a study of T cell repertoires in cytomegalovirus infection. The study's findings and limits: The ex vivo response was dominated by HLA-C-restricted CMV-specific TCR beta clonotypes.

CDR1 is SGHAT and CDR2 is FQNNGV in the germline V gene. CDR3 size: 14 residues. V was cut by 5 bases and J by 5 bases, with 15 bases left in between. This chain joins TRBV11-2 and TRBJ2-5; D remains ambiguous. The sample was cultured CD8+ T cells from PBMCs, taken from culture after CMV antigen stimulation. This clonotype originated in a human donor in good health (CMV status not recorded). Some clones in this sample may be carry-over from other donors' samples. The CDR3 sequence is CASSRTLIWETQYF. CDR3 in DNA: TGTGCCAGCAGCCGGACCCTAATATGGGAGACCCAGTACTTC.